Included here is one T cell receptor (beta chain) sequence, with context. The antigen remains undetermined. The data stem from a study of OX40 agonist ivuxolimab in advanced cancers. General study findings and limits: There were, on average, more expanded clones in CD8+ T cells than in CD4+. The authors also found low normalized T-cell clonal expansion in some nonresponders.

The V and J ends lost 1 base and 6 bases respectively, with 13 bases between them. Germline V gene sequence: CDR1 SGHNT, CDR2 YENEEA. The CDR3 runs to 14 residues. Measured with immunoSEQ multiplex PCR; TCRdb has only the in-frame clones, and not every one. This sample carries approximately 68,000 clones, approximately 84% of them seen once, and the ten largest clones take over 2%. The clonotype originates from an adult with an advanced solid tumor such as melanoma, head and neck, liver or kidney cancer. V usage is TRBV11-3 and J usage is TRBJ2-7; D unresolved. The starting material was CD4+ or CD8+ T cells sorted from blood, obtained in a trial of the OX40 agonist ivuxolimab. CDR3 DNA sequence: TGTGCCAGCAGCTTAGGGCAGGAGATTTCCGAGCAGTACTTC. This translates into CASSLGQEISEQYF.